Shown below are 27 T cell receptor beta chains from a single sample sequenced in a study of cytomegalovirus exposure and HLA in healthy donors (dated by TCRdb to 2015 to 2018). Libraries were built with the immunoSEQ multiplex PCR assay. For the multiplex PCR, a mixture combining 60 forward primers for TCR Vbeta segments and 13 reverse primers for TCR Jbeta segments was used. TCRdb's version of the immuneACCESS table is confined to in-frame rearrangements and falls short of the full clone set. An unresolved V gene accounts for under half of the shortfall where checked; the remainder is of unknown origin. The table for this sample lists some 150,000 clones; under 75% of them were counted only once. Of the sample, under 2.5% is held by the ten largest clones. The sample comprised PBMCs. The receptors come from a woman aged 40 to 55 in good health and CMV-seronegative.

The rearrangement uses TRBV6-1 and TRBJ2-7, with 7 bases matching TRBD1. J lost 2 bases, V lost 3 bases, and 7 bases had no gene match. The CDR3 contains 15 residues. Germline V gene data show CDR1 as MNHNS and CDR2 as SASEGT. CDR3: CASSESSDRTYEQYF. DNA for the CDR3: TGTGCCAGCAGTGAGTCATCGGACAGGACCTACGAGCAGTACTTC.

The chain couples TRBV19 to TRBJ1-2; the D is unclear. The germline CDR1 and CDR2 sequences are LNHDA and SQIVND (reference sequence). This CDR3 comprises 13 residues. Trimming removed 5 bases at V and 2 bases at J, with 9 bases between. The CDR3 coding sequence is TGTGCCAGTAGTCGGGATAAGAACTATGGCTACACCTTC. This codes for CASSRDKNYGYTF.

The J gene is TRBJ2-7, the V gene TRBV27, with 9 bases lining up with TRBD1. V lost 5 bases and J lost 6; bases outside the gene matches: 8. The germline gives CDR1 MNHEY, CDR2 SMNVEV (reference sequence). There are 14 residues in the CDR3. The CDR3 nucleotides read TGTGCCAGCAGTCCCCTGGACAGGGGCGGCGAGCAGTACTTC. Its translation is CASSPLDRGGEQYF.

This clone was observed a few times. CDR3 nucleotide sequence: TGCGCCAGCAGCCTCTGGACAGGTAGGCTGAACACTGAAGCTTTCTTT. Its translation is CASSLWTGRLNTEAFF. The rearrangement links TRBV4-1 to TRBJ1-1; 7 bases line up with TRBD1. The CDR3 totals 16 residues. J gave up 0 bases and V 4 bases, and 8 bases lay outside the gene matches. Germline values: CDR1 MGHRA, CDR2 YSYEKL.

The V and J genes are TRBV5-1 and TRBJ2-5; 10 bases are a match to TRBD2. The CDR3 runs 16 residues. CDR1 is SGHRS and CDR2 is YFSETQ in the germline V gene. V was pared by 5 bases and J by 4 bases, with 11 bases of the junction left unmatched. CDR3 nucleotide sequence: TGCGCCAGCAGGCCGGCCGGGACTAGCGTTTTAGAGACCCAGTACTTC. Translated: CASRPAGTSVLETQYF.

The CDR3: CASSYHGGGLTDTQYF. In DNA form, the CDR3 reads TGTGCCAGCAGTTATCACGGCGGGGGGTTAACAGATACGCAGTATTTT. This rearrangement joins TRBV6-5 to TRBJ2-3; 8 bases are shared with TRBD2. From germline, CDR1 is MNHEY and CDR2 SVGAGI. The junction had 8 bases not matched to a gene; V was cut back by 3 bases and J by 3 bases. The CDR3 contains 16 residues.

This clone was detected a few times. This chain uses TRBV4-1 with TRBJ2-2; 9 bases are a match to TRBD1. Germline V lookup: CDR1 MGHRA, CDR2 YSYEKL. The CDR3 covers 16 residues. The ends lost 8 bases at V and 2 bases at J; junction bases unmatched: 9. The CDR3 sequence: CASSLGGQGNTGELFF. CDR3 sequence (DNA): TGCGCCAGCTCCCTGGGGGGACAGGGTAACACCGGGGAGCTGTTTTTT.

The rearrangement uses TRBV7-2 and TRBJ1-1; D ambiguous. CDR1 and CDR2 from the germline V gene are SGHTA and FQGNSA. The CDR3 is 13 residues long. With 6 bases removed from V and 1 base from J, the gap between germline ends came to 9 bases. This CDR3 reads CASREDRNTEAFF. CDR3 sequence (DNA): TGTGCCAGCAGAGAGGATCGGAACACTGAAGCTTTCTTT.

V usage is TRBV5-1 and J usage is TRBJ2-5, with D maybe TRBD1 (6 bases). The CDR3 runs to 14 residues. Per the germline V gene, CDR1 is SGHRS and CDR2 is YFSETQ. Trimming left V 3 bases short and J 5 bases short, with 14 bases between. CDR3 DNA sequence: TGCGCCAGCAGCTCTAGTACAGGGCGGGAGACCCAGTACTTC. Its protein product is CASSSSTGRETQYF. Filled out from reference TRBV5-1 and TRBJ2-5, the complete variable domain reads KAGVTQTPRYLIKTRGQQVTLSCSPISGHRSVSWYQQTPGQGLQFLFEYFSETQRNKGNFPGRFSGRQFSNSRSEMNVSTLELGDSALYLCASSSSTGRETQYFGPGTRLLVL.

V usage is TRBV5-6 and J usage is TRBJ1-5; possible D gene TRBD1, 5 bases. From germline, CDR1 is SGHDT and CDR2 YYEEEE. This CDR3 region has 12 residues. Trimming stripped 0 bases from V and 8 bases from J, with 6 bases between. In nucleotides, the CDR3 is TGTGCCAGCAGCTTGGCAGGGAAGCCCCAGCATTTT. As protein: CASSLAGKPQHF.

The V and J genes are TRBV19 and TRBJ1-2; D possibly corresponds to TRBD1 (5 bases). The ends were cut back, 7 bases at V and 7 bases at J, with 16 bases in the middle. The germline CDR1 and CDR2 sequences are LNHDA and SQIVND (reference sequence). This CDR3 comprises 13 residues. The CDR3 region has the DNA TGTGCCAGTACAGATACGCAGGGATCTGGCTACACCTTC. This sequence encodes CASTDTQGSGYTF.

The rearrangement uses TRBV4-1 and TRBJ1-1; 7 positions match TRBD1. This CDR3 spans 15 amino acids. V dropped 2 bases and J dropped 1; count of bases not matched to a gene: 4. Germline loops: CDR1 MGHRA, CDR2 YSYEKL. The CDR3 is CASSQPGQKNTEAFF. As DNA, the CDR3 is TGCGCCAGCAGCCAACCGGGACAGAAGAACACTGAAGCTTTCTTT.

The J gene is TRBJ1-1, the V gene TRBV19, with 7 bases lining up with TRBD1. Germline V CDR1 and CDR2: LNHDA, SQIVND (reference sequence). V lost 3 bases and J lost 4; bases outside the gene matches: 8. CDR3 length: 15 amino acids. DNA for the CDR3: TGTGCCAGTAGTATCTTACAGGGGAAAGGCACTGAAGCTTTCTTT. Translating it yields CASSILQGKGTEAFF.

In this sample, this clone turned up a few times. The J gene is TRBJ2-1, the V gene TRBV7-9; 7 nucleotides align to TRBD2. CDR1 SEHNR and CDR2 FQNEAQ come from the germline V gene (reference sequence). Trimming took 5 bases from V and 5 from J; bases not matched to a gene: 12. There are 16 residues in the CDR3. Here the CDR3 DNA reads TGTGCCAGCAGCAGAAATACGGGGGGACCTCACAATGAGCAGTTCTTC. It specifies CASSRNTGGPHNEQFF.

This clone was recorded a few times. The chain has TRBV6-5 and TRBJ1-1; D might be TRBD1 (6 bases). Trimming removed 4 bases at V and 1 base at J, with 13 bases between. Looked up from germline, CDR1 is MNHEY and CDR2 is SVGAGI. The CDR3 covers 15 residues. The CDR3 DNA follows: TGTGCCAGCAGTTTTTCGAACAGGGCGAACACTGAAGCTTTCTTT. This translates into CASSFSNRANTEAFF.

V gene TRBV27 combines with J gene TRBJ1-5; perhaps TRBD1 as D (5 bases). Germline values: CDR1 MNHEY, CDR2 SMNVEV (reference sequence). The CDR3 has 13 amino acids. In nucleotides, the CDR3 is TGTGGCACCCGGGGGGACTACAATCAGCCCCAGCATTTT. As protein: CGTRGDYNQPQHF.

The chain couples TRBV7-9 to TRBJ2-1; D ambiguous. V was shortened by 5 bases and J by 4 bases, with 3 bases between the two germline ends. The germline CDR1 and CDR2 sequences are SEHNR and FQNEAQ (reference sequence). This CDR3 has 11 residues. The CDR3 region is CASSRYNEQFF. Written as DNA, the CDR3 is TGTGCCAGCAGCCGGTACAATGAGCAGTTCTTC.

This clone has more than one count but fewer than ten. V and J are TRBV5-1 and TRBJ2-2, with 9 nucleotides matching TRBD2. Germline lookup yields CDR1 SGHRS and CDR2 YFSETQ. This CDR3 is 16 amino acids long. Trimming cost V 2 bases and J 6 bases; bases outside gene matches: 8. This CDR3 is CASSLGGGAPPGELFF. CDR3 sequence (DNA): TGCGCCAGCAGCTTAGGCGGGGGGGCTCCCCCCGGGGAGCTGTTTTTT.

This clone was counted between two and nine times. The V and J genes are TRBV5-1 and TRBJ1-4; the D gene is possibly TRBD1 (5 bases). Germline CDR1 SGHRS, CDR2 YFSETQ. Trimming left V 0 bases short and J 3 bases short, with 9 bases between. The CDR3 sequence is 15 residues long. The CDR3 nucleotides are TGCGCCAGCAGCTTGGAAGACAGTGCTAATGAAAAACTGTTTTTT. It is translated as CASSLEDSANEKLFF. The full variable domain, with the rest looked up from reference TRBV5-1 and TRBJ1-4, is KAGVTQTPRYLIKTRGQQVTLSCSPISGHRSVSWYQQTPGQGLQFLFEYFSETQRNKGNFPGRFSGRQFSNSRSEMNVSTLELGDSALYLCASSLEDSANEKLFFGSGTQLSVL.

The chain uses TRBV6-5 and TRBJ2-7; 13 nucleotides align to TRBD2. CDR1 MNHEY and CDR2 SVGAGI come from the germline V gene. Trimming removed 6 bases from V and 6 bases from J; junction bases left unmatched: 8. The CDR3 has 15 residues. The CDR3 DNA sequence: TGTGCCAGCAGCCGGAGACTAGCGGGGGGCCCCGAGCAGTACTTC. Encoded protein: CASSRRLAGGPEQYF.

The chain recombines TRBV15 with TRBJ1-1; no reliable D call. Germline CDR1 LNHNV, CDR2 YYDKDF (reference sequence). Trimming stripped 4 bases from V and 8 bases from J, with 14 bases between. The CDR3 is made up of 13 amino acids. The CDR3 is CATSKELLGEAFF. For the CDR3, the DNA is TGTGCCACCAGCAAAGAGCTGCTCGGGGAAGCTTTCTTT.

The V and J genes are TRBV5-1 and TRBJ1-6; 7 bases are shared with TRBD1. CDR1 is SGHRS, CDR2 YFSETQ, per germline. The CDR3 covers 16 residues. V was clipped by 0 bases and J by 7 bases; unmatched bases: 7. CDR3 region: CASSLASGTENSPLHF. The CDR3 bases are TGCGCCAGCAGCTTGGCGTCTGGGACAGAAAATTCACCCCTCCACTTT. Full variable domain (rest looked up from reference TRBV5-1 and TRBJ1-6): KAGVTQTPRYLIKTRGQQVTLSCSPISGHRSVSWYQQTPGQGLQFLFEYFSETQRNKGNFPGRFSGRQFSNSRSEMNVSTLELGDSALYLCASSLASGTENSPLHFGNGTRLTVT.

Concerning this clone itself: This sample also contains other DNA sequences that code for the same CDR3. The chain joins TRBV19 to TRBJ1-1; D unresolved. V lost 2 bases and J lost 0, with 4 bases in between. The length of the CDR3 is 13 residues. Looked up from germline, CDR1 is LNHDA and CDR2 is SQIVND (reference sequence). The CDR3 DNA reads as TGTGCCAGTAGTATAACGGTGAACACTGAAGCTTTCTTT. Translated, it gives CASSITVNTEAFF.

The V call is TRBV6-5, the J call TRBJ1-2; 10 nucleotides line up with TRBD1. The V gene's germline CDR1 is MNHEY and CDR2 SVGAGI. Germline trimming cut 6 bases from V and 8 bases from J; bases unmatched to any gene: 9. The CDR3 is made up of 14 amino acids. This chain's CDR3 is CASSTRGQGGGYTF. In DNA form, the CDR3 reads TGTGCCAGCAGCACCCGAGGACAGGGGGGAGGCTACACCTTC.

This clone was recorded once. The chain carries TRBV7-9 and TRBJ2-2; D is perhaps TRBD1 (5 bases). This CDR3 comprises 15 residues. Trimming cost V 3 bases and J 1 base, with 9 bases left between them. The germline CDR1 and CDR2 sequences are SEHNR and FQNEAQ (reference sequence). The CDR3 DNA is TGTGCCAGCAGCTTTAGGGGCTTGAACACCGGGGAGCTGTTTTTT. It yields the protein CASSFRGLNTGELFF. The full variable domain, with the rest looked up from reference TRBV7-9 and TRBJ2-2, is DTGVSQNPRHKITKRGQNVTFRCDPISEHNRLYWYRQTLGQGPEFLTYFQNEAQLEKSRLLSDRFSAERPKGSFSTLEIQRTEQGDSAMYLCASSFRGLNTGELFFGEGSRLTVL.

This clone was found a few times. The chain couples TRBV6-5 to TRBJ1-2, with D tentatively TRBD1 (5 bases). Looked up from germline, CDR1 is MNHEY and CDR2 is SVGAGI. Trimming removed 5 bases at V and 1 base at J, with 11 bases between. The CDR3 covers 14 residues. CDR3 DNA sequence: TGTGCCAGCAGTCGGACACTTTATAACTATGGCTACACCTTC. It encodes CASSRTLYNYGYTF.

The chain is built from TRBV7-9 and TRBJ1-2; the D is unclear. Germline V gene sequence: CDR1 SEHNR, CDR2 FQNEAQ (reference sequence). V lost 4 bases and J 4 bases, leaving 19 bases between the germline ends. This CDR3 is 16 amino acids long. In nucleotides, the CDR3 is TGTGCCAGCAGCTCGTCCACCCAACACCAATTCTATGGCTACACCTTC. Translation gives CASSSSTQHQFYGYTF.